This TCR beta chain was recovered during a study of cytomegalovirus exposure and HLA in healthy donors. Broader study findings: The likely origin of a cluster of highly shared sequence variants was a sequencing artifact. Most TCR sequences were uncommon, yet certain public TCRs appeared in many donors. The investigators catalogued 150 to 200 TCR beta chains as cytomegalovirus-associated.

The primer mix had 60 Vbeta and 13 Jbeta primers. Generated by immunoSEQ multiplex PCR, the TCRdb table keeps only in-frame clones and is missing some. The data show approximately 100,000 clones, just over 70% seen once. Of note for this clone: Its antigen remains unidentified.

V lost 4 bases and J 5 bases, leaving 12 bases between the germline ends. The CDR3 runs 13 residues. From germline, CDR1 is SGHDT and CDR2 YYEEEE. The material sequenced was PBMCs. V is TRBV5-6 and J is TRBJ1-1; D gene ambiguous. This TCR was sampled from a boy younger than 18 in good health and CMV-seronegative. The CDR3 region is CASSLKGRTEAFF. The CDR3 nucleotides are TGTGCCAGCAGCCTCAAAGGGAGGACTGAAGCTTTCTTT.